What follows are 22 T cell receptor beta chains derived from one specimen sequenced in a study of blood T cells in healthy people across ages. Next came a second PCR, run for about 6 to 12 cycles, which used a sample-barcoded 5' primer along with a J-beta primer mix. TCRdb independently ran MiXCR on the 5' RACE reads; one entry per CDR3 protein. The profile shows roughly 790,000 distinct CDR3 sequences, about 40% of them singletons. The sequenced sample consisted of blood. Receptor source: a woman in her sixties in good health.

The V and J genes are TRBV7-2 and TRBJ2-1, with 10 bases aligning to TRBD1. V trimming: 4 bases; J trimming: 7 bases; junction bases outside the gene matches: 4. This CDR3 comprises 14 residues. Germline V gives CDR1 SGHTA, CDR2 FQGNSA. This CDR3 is CASSSGTGENEQFF. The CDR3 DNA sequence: TGTGCCAGCAGCTCAGGGACAGGGGAAAATGAGCAGTTCTTC.

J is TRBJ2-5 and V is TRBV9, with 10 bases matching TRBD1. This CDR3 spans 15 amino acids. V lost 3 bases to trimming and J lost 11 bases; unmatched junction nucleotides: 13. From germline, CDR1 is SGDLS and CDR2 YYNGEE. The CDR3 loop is CASSGAGTGVNEQYF. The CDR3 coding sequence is TGTGCCAGCAGCGGGGCGGGGACAGGGGTGAATGAGCAGTACTTC.

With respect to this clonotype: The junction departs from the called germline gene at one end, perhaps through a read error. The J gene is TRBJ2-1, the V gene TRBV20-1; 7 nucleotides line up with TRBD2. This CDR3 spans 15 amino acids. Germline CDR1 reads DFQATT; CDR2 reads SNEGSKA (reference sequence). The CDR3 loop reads CSARKAGVSSNEQFF. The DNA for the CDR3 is TGCAGTGCTAGAAAGGCGGGAGTTTCCTCCAATGAGCAGTTCTTC.

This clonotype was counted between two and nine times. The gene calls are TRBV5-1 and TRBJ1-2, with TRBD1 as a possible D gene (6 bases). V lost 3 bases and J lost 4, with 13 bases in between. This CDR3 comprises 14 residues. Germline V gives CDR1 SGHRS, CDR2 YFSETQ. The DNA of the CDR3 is TGCGCCAGCAGCTCCGGACAGCTTGCCTATGGCTACACCTTC. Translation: CASSSGQLAYGYTF.

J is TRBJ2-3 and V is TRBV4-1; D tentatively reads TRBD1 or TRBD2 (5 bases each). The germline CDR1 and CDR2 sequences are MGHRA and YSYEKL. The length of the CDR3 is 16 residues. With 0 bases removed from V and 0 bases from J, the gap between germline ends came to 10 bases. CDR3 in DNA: TGCGCCAGCAGCCAAGAGGGGGACCCTAGCACAGATACGCAGTATTTT. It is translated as CASSQEGDPSTDTQYF.

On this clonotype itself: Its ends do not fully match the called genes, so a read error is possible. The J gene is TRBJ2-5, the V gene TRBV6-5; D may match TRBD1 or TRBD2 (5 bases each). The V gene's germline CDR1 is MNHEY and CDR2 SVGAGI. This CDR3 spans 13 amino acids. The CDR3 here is CTSTRQGQETQYF. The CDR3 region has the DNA TGTACCAGCACTAGGCAGGGTCAAGAGACCCAGTACTTC.

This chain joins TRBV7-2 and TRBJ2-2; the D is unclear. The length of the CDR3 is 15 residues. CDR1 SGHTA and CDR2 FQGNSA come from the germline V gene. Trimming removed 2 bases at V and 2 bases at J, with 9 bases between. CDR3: CASSLSQINTGELFF. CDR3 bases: TGTGCCAGCAGCTTATCACAGATAAACACCGGGGAGCTGTTTTTT.

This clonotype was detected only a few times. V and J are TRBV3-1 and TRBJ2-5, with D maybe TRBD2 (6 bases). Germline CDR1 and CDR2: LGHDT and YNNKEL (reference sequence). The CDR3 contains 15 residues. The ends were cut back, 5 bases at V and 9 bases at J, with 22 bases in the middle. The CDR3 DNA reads TGTGCCAGCAGCTCCCCCGGGACTTTCAAGACGGCCCAGTACTTC. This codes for CASSSPGTFKTAQYF.

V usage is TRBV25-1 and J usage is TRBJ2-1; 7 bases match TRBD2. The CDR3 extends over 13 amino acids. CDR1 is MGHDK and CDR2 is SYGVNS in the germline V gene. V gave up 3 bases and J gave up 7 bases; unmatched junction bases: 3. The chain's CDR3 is CASSDGGGNEQFF. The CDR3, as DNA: TGTGCCAGCAGTGATGGGGGAGGGAATGAGCAGTTCTTC.

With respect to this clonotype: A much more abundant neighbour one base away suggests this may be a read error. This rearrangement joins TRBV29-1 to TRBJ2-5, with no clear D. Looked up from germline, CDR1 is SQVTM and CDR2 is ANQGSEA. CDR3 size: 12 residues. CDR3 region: CSVRRLQEAQYF. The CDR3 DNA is TGCAGCGTTAGGCGATTACAAGAGGCCCAGTACTTC.

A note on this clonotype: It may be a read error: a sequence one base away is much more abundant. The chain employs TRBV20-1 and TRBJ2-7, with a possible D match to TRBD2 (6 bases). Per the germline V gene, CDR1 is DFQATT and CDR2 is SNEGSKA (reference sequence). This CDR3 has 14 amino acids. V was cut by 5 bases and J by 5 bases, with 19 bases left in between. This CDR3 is CSAPGTGGINEQYF. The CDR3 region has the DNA TGCAGTGCTCCCGGGACTGGCGGGATCAACGAGCAGTACTTC.

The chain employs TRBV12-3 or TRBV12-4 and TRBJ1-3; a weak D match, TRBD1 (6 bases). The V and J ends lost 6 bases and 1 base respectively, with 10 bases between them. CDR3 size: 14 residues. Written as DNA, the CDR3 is TGTGCCAGCAGGGATACAGGGTCTGGAAACACCATATATTTT. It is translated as CASRDTGSGNTIYF.

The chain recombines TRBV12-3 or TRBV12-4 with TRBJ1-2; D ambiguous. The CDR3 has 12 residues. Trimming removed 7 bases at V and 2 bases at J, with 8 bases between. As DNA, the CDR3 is TGTGCCAGCACCAAGGACAACTATGGCTACACCTTC. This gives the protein CASTKDNYGYTF.

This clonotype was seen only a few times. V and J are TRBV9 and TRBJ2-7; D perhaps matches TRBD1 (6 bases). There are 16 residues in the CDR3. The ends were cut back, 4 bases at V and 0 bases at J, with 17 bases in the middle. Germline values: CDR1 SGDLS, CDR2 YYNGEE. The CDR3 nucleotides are TGTGCCAGCAGCCCCCGTGGACAGTCTAGCTCCTACGAGCAGTACTTC. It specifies CASSPRGQSSSYEQYF.

The CDR3, as DNA: TGCAGTGCTAGAGCCACAGCGGGAGTAGGCGAGCAGTACTTC. It specifies CSARATAGVGEQYF. V and J are TRBV20-1 and TRBJ2-7, with 8 bases identical to TRBD2. The J segment lost 6 bases and the V segment lost 1 base, leaving 8 bases of the junction unmatched. Germline V gene sequence: CDR1 DFQATT, CDR2 SNEGSKA (reference sequence). The CDR3 is made up of 14 amino acids.

The CDR3 region is CASSPGANTQYF. In nucleotides, the CDR3 is TGTGCCAGCAGCCCGGGAGCAAATACGCAGTATTTT. V usage is TRBV11-3 and J usage is TRBJ2-3; TRBD2 might be the D (6 bases). V lost 5 bases and J 7 bases, leaving 10 bases between the germline ends. This CDR3 comprises 12 residues. Looked up from germline, CDR1 is SGHNT and CDR2 is YENEEA. The whole variable domain, filled in from reference TRBV11-3 and TRBJ2-3, reads EAGVVQSPRYKIIEKKQPVAFWCNPISGHNTLYWYLQNLGQGPELLIRYENEEAVDDSQLPKDRFSAERLKGVDSTLKIQPAELGDSAVYLCASSPGANTQYFGPGTRLTVL.

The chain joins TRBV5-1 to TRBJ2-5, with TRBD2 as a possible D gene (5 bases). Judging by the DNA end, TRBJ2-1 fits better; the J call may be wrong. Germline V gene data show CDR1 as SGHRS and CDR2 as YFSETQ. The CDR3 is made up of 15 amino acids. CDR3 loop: CASSLAGRTQETQFF. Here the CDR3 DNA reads TGCGCCAGCAGCTTGGCCGGGCGGACTCAAGAGACCCAGTTCTTC.

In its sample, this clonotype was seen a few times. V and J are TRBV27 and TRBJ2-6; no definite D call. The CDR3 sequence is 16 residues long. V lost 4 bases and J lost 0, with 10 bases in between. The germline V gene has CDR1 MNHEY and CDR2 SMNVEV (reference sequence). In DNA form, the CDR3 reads TGTGCCAGCAGTTCGTTTGTTATCTCTGGGGCCAACGTCCTGACTTTC. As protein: CASSSFVISGANVLTF.

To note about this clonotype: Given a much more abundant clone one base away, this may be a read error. Here the CDR3 DNA reads TGTGCCTGGAGTGTAATCGGGAATGTGCAGTTCTTC. It codes for CAWSVIGNVQFF. J is TRBJ2-1 and V is TRBV30; tentative D call: TRBD2 (5 bases). The CDR3 is 12 amino acids. Germline values: CDR1 GTSNPN, CDR2 SVGIG (reference sequence).

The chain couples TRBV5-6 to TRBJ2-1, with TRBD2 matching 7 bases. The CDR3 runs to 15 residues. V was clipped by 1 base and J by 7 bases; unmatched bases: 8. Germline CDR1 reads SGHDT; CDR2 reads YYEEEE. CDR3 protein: CASSLLAGAKNEQFF. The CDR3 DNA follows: TGTGCCAGCAGCTTGTTGGCGGGAGCCAAAAATGAGCAGTTCTTC.

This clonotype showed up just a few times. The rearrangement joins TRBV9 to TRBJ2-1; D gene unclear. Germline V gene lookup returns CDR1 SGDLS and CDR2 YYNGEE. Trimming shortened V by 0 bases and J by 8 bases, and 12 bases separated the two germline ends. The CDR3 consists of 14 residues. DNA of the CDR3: TGTGCCAGCAGCGTAGGAGGCTGGGCGGATGAGCAGTTCTTC. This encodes CASSVGGWADEQFF.

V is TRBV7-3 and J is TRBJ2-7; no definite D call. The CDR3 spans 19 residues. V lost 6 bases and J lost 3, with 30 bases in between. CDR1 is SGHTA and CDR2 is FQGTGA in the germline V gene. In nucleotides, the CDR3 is TGTGCCAGCAGTCTCCCCTCCAAAACCATCTTTACTAAAATCTACGAGCAGTACTTC. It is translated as CASSLPSKTIFTKIYEQYF.